These T cell receptor beta chains were read from a single sample in a study of shared clonotypes between healthy human individuals. Generated by immunoSEQ multiplex PCR, the TCRdb table keeps only in-frame clones and is missing some. Of about 1.5 million clones listed, roughly 96% were seen once; the top ten hold approximately 1%. Input material: naive CD4+ T cells sorted from blood. The source is a man aged 25 to 45 in good health. The CDR3 runs from the conserved cysteine through the conserved F or W. D genes are given only for firm matches. Only part of the rows carry a size: once, few, many, or a class if the clone is expanded.

j_call: TRBJ2-5; d_call: .; clone_size: .; v_call: TRBV5-6; cdr3_nt: TGTGCCAGCAGCCGTGCGAGGGGTGGGACCCAGTACTTC; cdr3_aa: CASSRARGGTQYF
j_call: TRBJ2-7; d_call: .; clone_size: .; v_call: TRBV5-1; cdr3_nt: TGCGCCAGCAGCGGGGAATTTAACTACGAGCAGTACTTC; cdr3_aa: CASSGEFNYEQYF
j_call: TRBJ2-3; d_call: TRBD2; clone_size: .; v_call: TRBV5-4; cdr3_nt: TGTGCCAGCAGCTTGGGCGGTAGCGGGAGGGCCGGAGATACGCAGTATTTT; cdr3_aa: CASSLGGSGRAGDTQYF
j_call: TRBJ2-2; d_call: .; clone_size: .; v_call: TRBV29-1; cdr3_nt: TGCAGCGTTGATAGGGGGAACACCGGGGAGCTGTTTTTT; cdr3_aa: CSVDRGNTGELFF
j_call: TRBJ2-7; d_call: TRBD2; clone_size: .; v_call: TRBV18; cdr3_nt: TGTGCCAGCTCACCGGGGACTAGCGACGAGCAGTACTTC; cdr3_aa: CASSPGTSDEQYF
j_call: TRBJ2-1; d_call: TRBD2; clone_size: .; v_call: TRBV7-8; cdr3_nt: TGTGCCAGCAGCTTAGGACTAGCACCTACTACGCTAAGCTCCTACAATGAGCAGTTCTTC; cdr3_aa: CASSLGLAPTTLSSYNEQFF
j_call: TRBJ2-1; d_call: TRBD1; clone_size: .; v_call: TRBV5-1; cdr3_nt: TGCGCCAGCAGTTCGTCGACAGGGGTGGTGGGTGAGCAGTTCTTC; cdr3_aa: CASSSSTGVVGEQFF
j_call: TRBJ2-7; d_call: .; clone_size: .; v_call: TRBV11-1; cdr3_nt: TGTGCCAGCAGCTTAGGCGGGATCTCCTACGAGCAGTACTTC; cdr3_aa: CASSLGGISYEQYF
j_call: TRBJ1-3; d_call: .; clone_size: .; v_call: TRBV5-6; cdr3_nt: TGTGCCAGCAGCTTGGCCCGATCGAGCCTCACCATATATTTT; cdr3_aa: CASSLARSSLTIYF
j_call: TRBJ2-7; d_call: TRBD1; clone_size: .; v_call: TRBV18; cdr3_nt: TGTGCCAGCTCACAATTACAGGGGTACGCCTACGAGCAGTACTTC; cdr3_aa: CASSQLQGYAYEQYF
j_call: TRBJ2-2; d_call: TRBD1; clone_size: .; v_call: TRBV5-4; cdr3_nt: TGTGCCAGCAGCAGGACAGGGATGGGCACCGGGGAGCTGTTTTTT; cdr3_aa: CASSRTGMGTGELFF
j_call: TRBJ2-1; d_call: .; clone_size: .; v_call: TRBV11-3; cdr3_nt: TGTGCCAGCAGCTTTGTGATGTCGGGGGAGCAGTTCTTC; cdr3_aa: CASSFVMSGEQFF
j_call: TRBJ2-2; d_call: TRBD1; clone_size: .; v_call: TRBV6-5; cdr3_nt: TGTGCCAGCAGTTACTTTGGGACAGGGAATACCGGGGAGCTGTTTTTT; cdr3_aa: CASSYFGTGNTGELFF
j_call: TRBJ2-1; d_call: TRBD2; clone_size: .; v_call: TRBV10-2; cdr3_nt: TGCGCCAGCAGTGAACTAAGCGGGAGGAAGTCGAATGAGCAGTTCTTC; cdr3_aa: CASSELSGRKSNEQFF
j_call: TRBJ1-1; d_call: .; clone_size: once; v_call: TRBV9; cdr3_nt: TGTGCCAGCAGCGTAGGCCCGTTAAACACTGAAGCTTTCTTT; cdr3_aa: CASSVGPLNTEAFF
j_call: TRBJ2-3; d_call: .; clone_size: .; v_call: TRBV2; cdr3_nt: TGTGCCAGCAGGACAGATACGCAGTATTTT; cdr3_aa: CASRTDTQYF
j_call: TRBJ1-2; d_call: .; clone_size: .; v_call: TRBV28; cdr3_nt: TGTGCCAGCACGCGGGACCATGGCTACACCTTC; cdr3_aa: CASTRDHGYTF
j_call: TRBJ2-3; d_call: TRBD2; clone_size: .; v_call: TRBV5-1; cdr3_nt: TGCGCCAGCAGCTTGGGACTAGCGGGAGTCTACAGCGATACGCAGTATTTT; cdr3_aa: CASSLGLAGVYSDTQYF
j_call: TRBJ1-5; d_call: TRBD1; clone_size: .; v_call: TRBV6-1; cdr3_nt: TGTGCCAGTAAAACAGGGGCCGCTAGCAATCAGCCCCAGCATTTT; cdr3_aa: CASKTGAASNQPQHF
j_call: TRBJ1-3; d_call: .; clone_size: .; v_call: TRBV5-1; cdr3_nt: TGCGCCAGCAGCTCCGGACCCAGAAACACCATATATTTT; cdr3_aa: CASSSGPRNTIYF
j_call: TRBJ1-2; d_call: .; clone_size: .; v_call: TRBV18; cdr3_nt: TGTGCCAGCTCACCACCAGCGTTGCGGGATTATGGCTACACCTTC; cdr3_aa: CASSPPALRDYGYTF
j_call: TRBJ2-3; d_call: TRBD2; clone_size: .; v_call: TRBV2; cdr3_nt: TGTGCCAGCAGTGAAGCGGGACTAGCGGGCTCAACGCAGTATTTT; cdr3_aa: CASSEAGLAGSTQYF
j_call: TRBJ2-5; d_call: .; clone_size: once; v_call: TRBV7-9; cdr3_nt: TGTGCCAGCAGCTTAGCGTTGGCAGAACAAGAGACCCAGTACTTC; cdr3_aa: CASSLALAEQETQYF
j_call: TRBJ1-5; d_call: .; clone_size: .; v_call: TRBV28; cdr3_nt: TGTGCCAGCAACTTCAACCCGACTAAGGATGTGAATCAGCCCCAGCATTTT; cdr3_aa: CASNFNPTKDVNQPQHF
j_call: TRBJ2-2; d_call: TRBD2; clone_size: .; v_call: TRBV7-3; cdr3_nt: TGTGCCAGCAGCTCGCTAGCGGGAGTTACCGGGGAGCTGTTTTTT; cdr3_aa: CASSSLAGVTGELFF
j_call: TRBJ2-5; d_call: .; clone_size: .; v_call: TRBV29-1; cdr3_nt: TGCAGCGTCGAGGGGTACCAAGAGACCCAGTACTTC; cdr3_aa: CSVEGYQETQYF
j_call: TRBJ2-1; d_call: .; clone_size: .; v_call: TRBV6-6; cdr3_nt: TGTGCCAGCAGTCCCCGGCCTGAGCAGTTCTTC; cdr3_aa: CASSPRPEQFF
j_call: TRBJ2-3; d_call: TRBD1; clone_size: .; v_call: TRBV5-1; cdr3_nt: TGCGCCAGCAGCTTGCTGCCACCGGGACAGAGCACAGATACGCAGTATTTT; cdr3_aa: CASSLLPPGQSTDTQYF
j_call: TRBJ2-3; d_call: .; clone_size: .; v_call: TRBV5-4; cdr3_nt: TGTGCCAGCAGGGGCACTGATGACCCCACAGATACGCAGTATTTT; cdr3_aa: CASRGTDDPTDTQYF
j_call: TRBJ1-2; d_call: .; clone_size: .; v_call: TRBV18; cdr3_nt: TGTGCCAGCTCACCAGGGCTGGGAGGGAATGGCTACACCTTC; cdr3_aa: CASSPGLGGNGYTF
j_call: TRBJ2-7; d_call: .; clone_size: .; v_call: TRBV7-2; cdr3_nt: TGTGCCAGCAGCTTGGCGGGACTCACTTCCTACGAGCAGTACTTC; cdr3_aa: CASSLAGLTSYEQYF
j_call: TRBJ2-3; d_call: .; clone_size: .; v_call: TRBV15; cdr3_nt: TGTGCCACCAGCAGAGGTGCCGGCCCTAAGAGCACAGATACGCAGTATTTT; cdr3_aa: CATSRGAGPKSTDTQYF
j_call: TRBJ1-5; d_call: .; clone_size: .; v_call: TRBV15; cdr3_nt: TGTGCCACCAGCAGGGGCGACCAGCCCCAGCATTTT; cdr3_aa: CATSRGDQPQHF
j_call: TRBJ1-2; d_call: .; clone_size: .; v_call: TRBV28; cdr3_nt: TGTGCCAGCAGTTTATCGGCAGATGGCTACACCTTC; cdr3_aa: CASSLSADGYTF
j_call: TRBJ2-1; d_call: .; clone_size: .; v_call: TRBV29-1; cdr3_nt: TGCAGCGTTGTGTCGGGGCCTCCAAAATATTACAATGAGCAGTTCTTC; cdr3_aa: CSVVSGPPKYYNEQFF
j_call: TRBJ2-1; d_call: TRBD2; clone_size: once; v_call: TRBV15; cdr3_nt: TGTGCCACCAGCCGGACCCGGGAGGCTTTCAGGTTCTTC; cdr3_aa: CATSRTREAFRFF
j_call: TRBJ1-5; d_call: .; clone_size: .; v_call: TRBV28; cdr3_nt: TGTGCCAGCAGTTTCTTAGATCAGCCCCAGCATTTT; cdr3_aa: CASSFLDQPQHF
j_call: TRBJ2-3; d_call: TRBD2; clone_size: .; v_call: TRBV27; cdr3_nt: TGTGCCAGCAGTTTAGCCCCGGCGGTAGCGGGTTTCACAGATACGCAGTATTTT; cdr3_aa: CASSLAPAVAGFTDTQYF
j_call: TRBJ1-2; d_call: .; clone_size: .; v_call: TRBV6-5; cdr3_nt: TGTGCCAGCAGTTCCTTGAGGGACCCGGATGGCTACACCTTC; cdr3_aa: CASSSLRDPDGYTF
j_call: TRBJ2-1; d_call: TRBD2; clone_size: .; v_call: TRBV2; cdr3_nt: TGTGCCAGCAGTGCGAGGGAAGCGGGGGCCTACAATGAGCAGTTCTTC; cdr3_aa: CASSAREAGAYNEQFF
j_call: TRBJ2-1; d_call: TRBD2; clone_size: once; v_call: TRBV6-5; cdr3_nt: TGTGCCAGCAGTTACCGGGAGGGGCAGTTCTTC; cdr3_aa: CASSYREGQFF
j_call: TRBJ2-2; d_call: .; clone_size: .; v_call: TRBV7-2; cdr3_nt: TGTGCCAGCCCTAGTGGCACCGGGGAGCTGTTTTTT; cdr3_aa: CASPSGTGELFF
j_call: TRBJ1-5; d_call: .; clone_size: .; v_call: TRBV2; cdr3_nt: TGTGCCAGCAGTGAGGGGGGGCGGAGGACTTATCAGCCCCAGCATTTT; cdr3_aa: CASSEGGRRTYQPQHF
j_call: TRBJ2-7; d_call: TRBD2; clone_size: .; v_call: TRBV5-1; cdr3_nt: TGCGCCAGCAGCCGGGAGGGATCGGACGAGCAGTACTTC; cdr3_aa: CASSREGSDEQYF
j_call: TRBJ2-3; d_call: TRBD2; clone_size: .; v_call: TRBV5-1; cdr3_nt: TGCGCCAGCAGCCTAGGACTAGCGGGAGGGCCAGATACGCAGTATTTT; cdr3_aa: CASSLGLAGGPDTQYF
j_call: TRBJ2-1; d_call: .; clone_size: .; v_call: TRBV6-6; cdr3_nt: TGTGCCAGCAGTTACACGACCAACTCCAATGAGCAGTTCTTC; cdr3_aa: CASSYTTNSNEQFF
j_call: TRBJ1-1; d_call: .; clone_size: .; v_call: TRBV25-1; cdr3_nt: TGTGCCAGCAGTGCCCCGGGACACGGTGAAGCTTTCTTT; cdr3_aa: CASSAPGHGEAFF
j_call: TRBJ1-4; d_call: TRBD1; clone_size: .; v_call: TRBV4-1; cdr3_nt: TGCGCCAGCAGCCCTACCGGGACAGGGAGTGAAAAACTGTTTTTT; cdr3_aa: CASSPTGTGSEKLFF
j_call: TRBJ1-1; d_call: .; clone_size: .; v_call: TRBV27; cdr3_nt: TGTGCCAGCTCTCGCACGGGGAACACTGAAGCTTTCTTT; cdr3_aa: CASSRTGNTEAFF
j_call: TRBJ2-4; d_call: TRBD2; clone_size: .; v_call: TRBV14; cdr3_nt: TGTGCCAGCAGTTTGTCCTCCGGGACTAGTAGGAACATTCAGTACTTC; cdr3_aa: CASSLSSGTSRNIQYF
j_call: TRBJ2-2; d_call: TRBD1; clone_size: .; v_call: TRBV10-3; cdr3_nt: TGTGCCATCAGTGAGCCCGGGACAGTTGCCGGGGAGCTGTTTTTT; cdr3_aa: CAISEPGTVAGELFF
j_call: TRBJ2-3; d_call: .; clone_size: .; v_call: TRBV25-1; cdr3_nt: TGTGCCAGCAGCTTCGGGACTAGCACAGATACGCAGTATTTT; cdr3_aa: CASSFGTSTDTQYF
j_call: TRBJ2-3; d_call: TRBD2; clone_size: .; v_call: TRBV11-2; cdr3_nt: TGTGCCAGCAGCTTAGGCGTGCGGGAGGGTCGAGGGGGTACGCAGTATTTT; cdr3_aa: CASSLGVREGRGGTQYF
j_call: TRBJ2-5; d_call: .; clone_size: .; v_call: TRBV25-1; cdr3_nt: TGTGCCAGCAGCCCAATGGGGGACATTTATCAAGAGACCCAGTACTTC; cdr3_aa: CASSPMGDIYQETQYF
j_call: TRBJ1-1; d_call: .; clone_size: .; v_call: TRBV18; cdr3_nt: TGTGCCAGCTCACCAGTGGAGGTGTTGAAGACTGAAGCTTTCTTT; cdr3_aa: CASSPVEVLKTEAFF
j_call: TRBJ1-2; d_call: .; clone_size: .; v_call: TRBV4-3; cdr3_nt: TGCGCCAGCAGCCAAGAGAGGGACACCGACTATGGCTACACCTTC; cdr3_aa: CASSQERDTDYGYTF